This T cell receptor beta chain was sequenced in a study of T-cell reconstitution after alpha-beta-depleted transplantation in children. The library targeted TCRbeta and was prepared with unique molecular identifiers. TCRdb redid the calling of the PCR reads with MiXCR, one entry per CDR3 protein. The sample has some 300,000 distinct CDR3 sequences; nearly 8% are singletons. In this sample, this clonotype turned up many times. Antigen specificity is unknown. This CDR3 comprises 15 residues. Germline V lookup: CDR1 DFQATT, CDR2 SNEGSKA (reference sequence). The V gene end was trimmed by 5 bases and the J gene end by 5 bases; junction bases not matched to a gene: 12. Notes on the study in general: Surviving recipient T cells and thymic progenitors produced the high day-60 TCRbeta diversity seen in some patients. Among T cells one year after transplant, newly produced cells accounted for most counts and diversity. After transplant, at about two months, alpha-beta T cells were reportedly derived from several hundred expanded graft clones.

The clonotype was recovered from a female patient aged 2 to 10 who had a stem cell transplant for Fanconi anemia, so the T cells may come from the graft donor. The source material was peripheral blood, sampled 360 days after TCRalphabeta/CD19-depleted stem cell transplant. The V call is TRBV20-1, the J call TRBJ2-3; 8 nucleotides match TRBD2. CDR3 DNA sequence: TGCAGTGCTCCGACGGGGGGGGCGCGGGTAGATACGCAGTATTTT. This encodes CSAPTGGARVDTQYF.